A selection of T cell receptor beta chains follows, all from one sample in a study of shared clonotypes between healthy human individuals. The assay was immunoSEQ multiplex PCR, and TCRdb's table has in-frame clones only and misses some. The sample records about 1.1 million clones, 75% to 80% being singletons. Sequencing was done on a sample of memory CD4+ T cells from PBMCs. These receptors were obtained from a man aged 18-30 years in good health. Some clones in this sample may be carry-over from other donors' samples. Both conserved end residues are part of each CDR3. The D gene is left open where the match is weak. A clone size is listed for some rows: how often the clone was seen (once, few, many), or a class if it is expanded.

v_call	j_call	clone_size	d_call	cdr3_aa	cdr3_nt
TRBV11-3	TRBJ1-2	.	.	CASSLSPGGDGYTF	TGTGCCAGCAGCTTAAGCCCGGGAGGCGATGGCTACACCTTC
TRBV28	TRBJ1-2	.	TRBD1	CASSHQGQGDYGYTF	TGTGCCAGCAGTCACCAAGGACAGGGGGACTATGGCTACACCTTC
TRBV6-6	TRBJ1-2	.	.	CASSYSGQVTGGYTF	TGTGCCAGCAGTTACTCGGGACAAGTTACAGGTGGCTACACCTTC
TRBV5-1	TRBJ1-2	.	.	CASSQQANYGYTF	TGCGCCAGCAGCCAACAAGCTAACTATGGCTACACCTTC
TRBV5-1	TRBJ2-3	.	TRBD1	CASSRDRVGTDTQYF	TGCGCCAGCAGCAGAGACAGGGTGGGCACAGATACGCAGTATTTT
TRBV4-2	TRBJ2-1	.	TRBD2	CASSQDAGLAGSSYNEQFF	TGTGCCAGCAGCCAAGACGCAGGACTAGCGGGGTCCTCCTACAATGAGCAGTTCTTC
TRBV7-3	TRBJ1-3	few	.	CASSRGQTPGNTIYF	TGTGCCAGCAGTCGCGGACAGACCCCTGGAAACACCATATATTTT
TRBV2	TRBJ1-3	.	.	CASSDRYSGNTIYF	TGTGCCAGCAGTGACAGATACTCTGGAAACACCATATATTTT
TRBV28	TRBJ1-2	.	TRBD1	CASSFLRQGNGYTF	TGTGCCAGCAGTTTCCTCCGACAGGGTAATGGCTACACCTTC
TRBV27	TRBJ2-7	few	.	CASSFLGPSYEQYF	TGTGCCAGCAGTTTTCTTGGGCCCTCCTACGAGCAGTACTTC
TRBV10-3	TRBJ2-2	.	TRBD2	CAISELEVAGDLNTGELFF	TGTGCCATCAGTGAGTTGGAGGTAGCGGGAGACCTGAACACCGGGGAGCTGTTTTTT
TRBV5-1	TRBJ2-7	.	.	CASSLDQRDGQAYEQYF	TGCGCCAGCAGCTTGGATCAGCGCGATGGCCAGGCCTACGAGCAGTACTTC
TRBV5-3	TRBJ2-1	.	TRBD2	CARSSETSGRRDEQFF	TGTGCCAGAAGCTCCGAGACTAGCGGGAGGAGAGATGAGCAGTTCTTC
TRBV21-1	TRBJ2-7	.	.	CASNHYEQYF	TGTGCCAGCAATCATTACGAGCAGTACTTC
TRBV18	TRBJ1-1	.	.	CASSLPGTRIMNTEAFF	TGTGCCAGCTCACTACCGGGGACAAGGATTATGAACACTGAAGCTTTCTTT